Each of the 29 T cell receptor beta chains below was sequenced from the same sample in a study of blood T cells in healthy people across ages. A second PCR, run for about 7 to 12 cycles, used a sample-barcoded 5' primer plus a J-beta primer mix. TCRdb fed the 5' RACE reads into MiXCR, producing one record per CDR3 protein. The sample has about 1,400,000 distinct CDR3 sequences, 59% seen once. The sample consisted of blood. The origin of the receptors is a man younger than 35 in good health.

The chain has TRBV3-1 and TRBJ1-1; the D gene is possibly TRBD1 (5 bases). This CDR3 region has 15 residues. The V end lost 7 bases, the J end lost 6 bases, and 21 bases lay between the germline ends. The germline gives CDR1 LGHDT, CDR2 YNNKEL (reference sequence). CDR3 sequence (DNA): TGTGCCAGCAACCATTCCTCTCGGGGGAATGCTGAAGCTTTCTTT. Its protein is CASNHSSRGNAEAFF.

To note about this clonotype: The junction departs from germline at one end; a sequencing error may be responsible. The chain uses TRBV4-1 and TRBJ2-7; weak D call: TRBD2 (6 bases). The CDR3 has 17 residues. Germline CDR1 MGHRA, CDR2 YSYEKL. CDR3 protein: CASSQASGTPASDEQYF. The CDR3 DNA sequence: TGCGCCAGCAGCCAAGCTTCGGGGACTCCGGCCTCCGACGAGCAGTACTTC.

This rearrangement joins TRBV3-1 to TRBJ1-2; D ambiguous. V gave up 8 bases and J gave up 5 bases, with 9 bases separating them. CDR3 size: 11 residues. The germline V gene has CDR1 LGHDT and CDR2 YNNKEL (reference sequence). The CDR3 is CASSGRYGYTF. The CDR3 DNA sequence: TGTGCCAGCTCTGGTCGATATGGCTACACCTTC.

The chain employs TRBV21-1 and TRBJ2-1; the D call of TRBD1 is as the table states it, not checked on the DNA. TRBV21-1 is a pseudogene segment. The CDR3 totals 12 residues. The CDR3 protein is CASSRHGEKQFF. CDR3 nucleotide sequence: TGTGCCAGCAGCCGACACGGGGAGAAGCAGTTCTTC.

This clonotype was picked up a small number of times. DNA for the CDR3: TGTGCCAGCAGGCGTGAGTTAGTGCGTTGGGAGAGCGATACGCAGTATTTT. Translating gives CASRRELVRWESDTQYF. V gene TRBV12-3 or TRBV12-4 combines with J gene TRBJ2-3; a possible D gene is TRBD2 (5 bases). This CDR3 contains 17 residues. With 6 bases removed from V and 6 bases from J, the gap between germline ends came to 25 bases.

This clonotype came up a few times. The chain recombines TRBV20-1 with TRBJ2-3; TRBD1 or TRBD2 may be the D gene (5 bases each). The CDR3 totals 15 residues. The germline CDR1 and CDR2 sequences are DFQATT and SNEGSKA (reference sequence). The V and J ends lost 0 bases and 0 bases respectively, with 10 bases between them. CDR3 residues: CSARDPGTSTDTQYF. The CDR3 DNA follows: TGCAGTGCTAGAGATCCAGGGACCAGCACAGATACGCAGTATTTT.

V and J are TRBV20-1 and TRBJ1-1, with D possibly matching TRBD1 (5 bases). Trimming shortened V by 1 base and J by 5 bases, and 11 bases separated the two germline ends. Per the germline V gene, CDR1 is DFQATT and CDR2 is SNEGSKA (reference sequence). CDR3 length equals 13 residues. The DNA for the CDR3 is TGCAGTGCTAGAGCGGGGGGAGGTACTGAAGCTTTCTTT. It is translated as CSARAGGGTEAFF.

V gene TRBV5-1 combines with J gene TRBJ2-1, with a tentative D call TRBD1 (6 bases). The CDR3 contains 15 residues. CDR1 and CDR2 from the germline V gene are SGHRS and YFSETQ. V gave up 0 bases and J gave up 6 bases, with 13 bases separating them. CDR3 protein: CASSLARGNSNEQFF. The CDR3, as DNA: TGCGCCAGCAGCTTGGCCAGGGGAAATTCCAATGAGCAGTTCTTC.

The genes are TRBV20-1 and TRBJ2-1, with 10 bases that match TRBD1. Germline V CDR1 and CDR2: DFQATT, SNEGSKA (reference sequence). This CDR3 region has 16 residues. Unmatched junction bases numbered 6, after V lost 0 bases and J lost 4 bases. The CDR3 coding sequence is TGCAGTGCTAGAGATCGGGGACAGGGGCCGTACAATGAGCAGTTCTTC. Amino acids: CSARDRGQGPYNEQFF.

V usage is TRBV10-2 and J usage is TRBJ2-1, with TRBD2 matching over 11 bases. The CDR3 extends over 16 amino acids. From germline, CDR1 is WSHSY and CDR2 SAAADI. The V and J ends lost 5 bases and 2 bases, in that order; junction bases with no gene match: 5. Written as DNA, the CDR3 is TGCGCCAGCAGTTCCGGGACTAGCGGCCCCTACAATGAGCAGTTCTTC. This translates into CASSSGTSGPYNEQFF.

The V and J genes are TRBV5-1 and TRBJ2-7; no clear D gene. CDR3 length: 13 amino acids. Germline V lookup: CDR1 SGHRS, CDR2 YFSETQ. Trimming took 3 bases from V and 3 from J, leaving 10 bases between them. The DNA of the CDR3 is TGCGCCAGCAGCTCGGGCGACAACTACGAGCAGTACTTC. This codes for CASSSGDNYEQYF.

The chain employs TRBV4-3 and TRBJ2-5; 16 bases are shared with TRBD2. The J segment lost 1 base and the V segment lost 2 bases, leaving 10 bases of the junction unmatched. The germline V gene has CDR1 LGHNA and CDR2 YSLEER. The CDR3 runs 20 residues. The CDR3 DNA sequence: TGCGCCAGCAGCCAACCGGGACTAGCGGGGGGGGATTGGCGCCAAGAGACCCAGTACTTC. It codes for CASSQPGLAGGDWRQETQYF.

The rearrangement uses TRBV20-1 and TRBJ2-7; 12 bases agree with TRBD2. Trimming cost V 4 bases and J 7 bases; bases outside gene matches: 20. The germline CDR1 and CDR2 sequences are DFQATT and SNEGSKA (reference sequence). This CDR3 has 18 residues. DNA of the CDR3: TGCAGTGCTATGTTCCGACTAGCGGGAGCAGGAGAAGTCGGAGAGCAGTACTTC. Amino acid sequence: CSAMFRLAGAGEVGEQYF.

Worth noting for this clonotype: A junction boundary mismatches the germline segment, possibly from a read error. The J gene is TRBJ1-2, the V gene TRBV25-1; no clear D. This CDR3 has 14 residues. CDR1 is MGHDK, CDR2 SYGVNS, per germline. This chain's CDR3 is CASRELQTSYGYTF. The CDR3 DNA is TGTGCCAGCAGGGAATTACAGACCAGCTATGGCTACACCTTC.

This clonotype was counted a few times. The chain links TRBV10-3 to TRBJ1-6; D is unclear. CDR3 length: 14 amino acids. The germline V gene encodes CDR1 ENHRY and CDR2 SYGVKD. Trimming removed 4 bases from V and 9 bases from J, with 13 bases in between. The CDR3: CAISGSRDLSPLHF. CDR3 nucleotides: TGTGCCATCAGTGGCAGTCGAGACCTTTCACCCCTCCACTTT.

The V gene is TRBV29-1, the J gene TRBJ1-1, with 9 bases matching TRBD1. There are 17 residues in the CDR3. The germline V gene encodes CDR1 SQVTM and CDR2 ANQGSEA. J was trimmed by 1 base and V by 5 bases; bases with no gene match: 14. The CDR3 here is CSVYTTSRTGENTEAFF. The CDR3, as DNA: TGCAGCGTTTATACAACGTCTAGGACAGGGGAGAACACTGAAGCTTTCTTT.

The chain carries TRBV7-9 and TRBJ2-7, with TRBD1 matching 10 bases. Germline V gives CDR1 SEHNR, CDR2 FQNEAQ (reference sequence). J gave up 3 bases and V 4 bases, and 12 bases lay outside the gene matches. CDR3 length: 17 residues. In nucleotides, the CDR3 is TGTGCCAGCAGCTCCTCCCCAGGACAGGGGGATAGCTACGAGCAGTACTTC. Translating it yields CASSSSPGQGDSYEQYF. The variable domain in full, completed from reference TRBV7-9 and TRBJ2-7, reads DTGVSQNPRHKITKRGQNVTFRCDPISEHNRLYWYRQTLGQGPEFLTYFQNEAQLEKSRLLSDRFSAERPKGSFSTLEIQRTEQGDSAMYLCASSSSPGQGDSYEQYFGPGTRLTVT.

This clonotype was seen a single time. The chain uses TRBV30 and TRBJ2-7; D is possibly TRBD1 (6 bases). The germline gives CDR1 GTSNPN, CDR2 SVGIG (reference sequence). Trimming pared 1 base from V and 4 bases from J, leaving 8 bases between. CDR3 length: 12 amino acids. CDR3 nucleotides: TGTGCCTGGAGTGATGGACAGTACGAGCAGTACTTC. Translation: CAWSDGQYEQYF.

The chain is built from TRBV9 and TRBJ2-3; D unresolved. This CDR3 is 15 amino acids long. The germline V and J ends were trimmed by 0 bases and 1 base, with 9 bases remaining between them. Germline V gene lookup returns CDR1 SGDLS and CDR2 YYNGEE. The chain's CDR3 is CASSVAGRGTDTQYF. In nucleotides, the CDR3 is TGTGCCAGCAGCGTAGCCGGAAGGGGCACAGATACGCAGTATTTT.

The rearrangement uses TRBV2 and TRBJ1-6; 9 bases are a match to TRBD1. Trimming took 7 bases from V and 13 from J; bases not matched to a gene: 8. The V gene's germline CDR1 is SNHLY and CDR2 FYNNEI. The CDR3 spans 13 residues. The CDR3: CASNLDRGWPLHF. For the CDR3, the DNA is TGTGCCAGCAACCTGGACAGGGGCTGGCCCCTCCACTTT.

This chain uses TRBV11-2 with TRBJ2-1; D may be TRBD1 or TRBD2 (5 bases each). Trimming stripped 0 bases from V and 5 bases from J, with 11 bases between. The CDR3 totals 15 residues. Germline CDR1 SGHAT, CDR2 FQNNGV. The CDR3 region has the DNA TGTGCCAGCAGCTTAGATCGGGGCACACACAATGAGCAGTTCTTC. This gives the protein CASSLDRGTHNEQFF. The entire variable domain, with the rest obtained from reference TRBV11-2 and TRBJ2-1, is as follows: EAGVAQSPRYKIIEKRQSVAFWCNPISGHATLYWYQQILGQGPKLLIQFQNNGVVDDSQLPKDRFSAERLKGVDSTLKIQPAKLEDSAVYLCASSLDRGTHNEQFFGPGTRLTVL.

The CDR3 DNA follows: TGTGCCAGCAGGTCGTCCGAAAACATTCAGTACTTC. It translates to CASRSSENIQYF. V is TRBV7-2 and J is TRBJ2-4; no clear D gene. V was pared by 6 bases and J by 5 bases, with 8 bases between. Germline CDR1 and CDR2: SGHTA and FQGNSA. The CDR3 is 12 residues long.

J is TRBJ1-1 and V is TRBV6-5; TRBD1 matches at 12 bases. Looked up from germline, CDR1 is MNHEY and CDR2 is SVGAGI. The CDR3 contains 14 residues. V was pared by 2 bases and J by 7 bases, with 2 bases of the junction left unmatched. The DNA for the CDR3 is TGTGCCAGCAGTTACGGGACAGGGGGCGTTGAAGCTTTCTTT. Translation gives CASSYGTGGVEAFF.

This rearrangement joins TRBV20-1 to TRBJ1-2; the match to TRBD1 covers 9 bases. V lost 8 bases, J lost 6 bases, and 4 bases stayed unmatched. The CDR3 sequence is 11 residues long. Germline CDR1 and CDR2: DFQATT and SNEGSKA (reference sequence). The CDR3 protein is CSIGTGNGYTF. CDR3 nucleotide sequence: TGCAGTATCGGGACAGGGAATGGCTACACCTTC.

The table lists this clonotype with a count of one. The gene calls are TRBV4-2 and TRBJ2-5, with TRBD2 as a possible D gene (5 bases). The J call may be in error: the DNA end matches TRBJ2-7 better. Germline V gene lookup returns CDR1 LGHNA and CDR2 YNFKEQ. This CDR3 has 12 amino acids. The CDR3 sequence: CASSHDYNEQYF. CDR3 DNA sequence: TGTGCCAGCAGCCATGACTACAACGAGCAGTACTTC.

The V gene is TRBV6-1, the J gene TRBJ2-6; weak D call: TRBD2 (6 bases). Trimming cost V 10 bases and J 0 bases, with 25 bases left between them. The CDR3 is 19 residues long. Germline V gene lookup returns CDR1 MNHNS and CDR2 SASEGT. CDR3 loop: CATRVSLGLHSSGANVLTF. In DNA, the CDR3 is TGTGCCACCAGGGTTTCCCTGGGACTCCACAGCTCTGGGGCCAACGTCCTGACTTTC.

This clonotype occurred a few times. The CDR3 coding sequence is TGTGCCAGCAGTGACGGGGGTCGGATTTCACCCCTCCACTTT. This codes for CASSDGGRISPLHF. This chain joins TRBV25-1 and TRBJ1-6; D possibly corresponds to TRBD1 (5 bases). The V end lost 3 bases, the J end lost 9 bases, and 12 bases lay between the germline ends. This CDR3 region has 14 residues. Germline CDR1 is MGHDK and CDR2 is SYGVNS.

This clonotype was found once. The V call is TRBV5-6, the J call TRBJ1-4, with D possibly being TRBD1 (5 bases). The CDR3 runs to 15 residues. Germline V gene lookup returns CDR1 SGHDT and CDR2 YYEEEE. V lost 2 bases, J lost 4 bases, and 12 bases lay in between. This CDR3 is CASSLVWQGNEKLFF. The CDR3 DNA reads TGTGCCAGCAGCTTAGTATGGCAGGGTAATGAAAAACTGTTTTTT. Variable domain in full (rest from reference TRBV5-6 and TRBJ1-4): DAGVTQSPTHLIKTRGQQVTLRCSPKSGHDTVSWYQQALGQGPQFIFQYYEEEERQRGNFPDRFSGHQFPNYSSELNVNALLLGDSALYLCASSLVWQGNEKLFFGSGTQLSVL.

The V call is TRBV10-3, the J call TRBJ1-1, with no clear D. V was shortened by 3 bases and J by 5 bases, with 7 bases between the two germline ends. The CDR3 covers 12 residues. Germline V gene lookup returns CDR1 ENHRY and CDR2 SYGVKD. CDR3 in amino acids: CAISDYGTEAFF. The CDR3 DNA sequence: TGTGCCATCAGTGATTACGGTACTGAAGCTTTCTTT.